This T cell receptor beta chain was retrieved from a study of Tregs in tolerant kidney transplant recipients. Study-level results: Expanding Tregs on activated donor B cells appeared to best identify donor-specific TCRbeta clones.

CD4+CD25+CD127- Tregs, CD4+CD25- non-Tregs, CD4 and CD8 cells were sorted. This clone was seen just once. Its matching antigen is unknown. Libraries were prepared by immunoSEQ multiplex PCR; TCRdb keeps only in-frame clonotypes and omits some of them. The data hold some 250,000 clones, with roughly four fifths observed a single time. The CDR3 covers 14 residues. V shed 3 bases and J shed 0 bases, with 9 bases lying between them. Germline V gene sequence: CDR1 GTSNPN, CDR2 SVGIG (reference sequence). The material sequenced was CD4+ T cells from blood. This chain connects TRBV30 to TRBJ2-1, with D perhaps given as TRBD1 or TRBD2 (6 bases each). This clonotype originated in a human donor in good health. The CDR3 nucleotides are TGTGCCTGGAGGAGGGGGGCCTCCTACAATGAGCAGTTCTTC. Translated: CAWRRGASYNEQFF.